This is a list of T cell receptor beta chains from one sample in a study of T cells in Graves' hyperthyroidism and ophthalmopathy. Using its own MiXCR run on the multiplex PCR reads, TCRdb lists one record per CDR3 protein. The sample contains around 660,000 distinct CDR3 sequences, just under 45% of which appear only once. Sample: peripheral blood or thyroid tissue (not recorded which). The receptor source for this set is an adult man with Graves' disease, either hyperthyroidism or ophthalmopathy (not recorded which). Both conserved end residues are part of each CDR3. Fields, in order: D gene, V gene, J gene, clone size, CDR3 protein, CDR3 DNA. A D gene is named only where the DNA matches it firmly. Size is stated for part of the rows, as once, few or many counts, or as a class when the clone is expanded.

NA	TRBV20-1	TRBJ2-2	NA	CSARVPSHRELFF	TGCAGTGCTAGGGTCCCGAGTCACAGGGAGCTGTTTTTT
TRBD1	TRBV9	TRBJ1-2	few	CASSQAEGAYTF	TGTGCCAGCAGCCAAGCTGAGGGGGCCTACACCTTC
NA	TRBV13	TRBJ1-3	NA	CASSLSNGGNTIYF	TGTGCCAGCAGTTTATCGAACGGAGGAAACACCATATATTTT
TRBD1	TRBV7-2	TRBJ2-5	many	CASSLEGRGQETQYF	TGTGCCAGCAGCTTAGAGGGCAGGGGGCAAGAGACCCAGTACTTC
TRBD1	TRBV9	TRBJ1-3	few	CASSAQGTVSGNTIYF	TGTGCCAGCAGCGCCCAAGGGACAGTCTCTGGAAACACCATATATTTT
TRBD1	TRBV24-1	TRBJ1-2	NA	CASSDTDRVYYGYTF	TGTGCCAGCAGTGATACGGACAGGGTCTACTATGGCTACACCTTC
NA	TRBV4-1	TRBJ1-2	few	CASSQDRAVYGYTF	TGCGCCAGCAGCCAAGATCGGGCAGTCTATGGCTACACCTTC
NA	TRBV25-1	TRBJ2-5	NA	CASLAVKETQYF	TGTGCTAGTCTGGCGGTTAAAGAGACCCAGTACTTC
TRBD1	TRBV7-8	TRBJ1-4	NA	CASSPGQGSGEKLFF	TGTGCCAGCAGCCCGGGACAGGGGAGTGGTGAAAAACTGTTTTTT
NA	TRBV7-8	TRBJ1-6	few	CASSLSPDLGSPLHF	TGTGCCAGCAGTTTAAGTCCGGATTTGGGTTCACCCCTCCACTTT
TRBD2	TRBV20-1	TRBJ2-7	NA	CSARDFQGGTYEQYF	TGCAGTGCTAGGGATTTCCAGGGAGGGACCTACGAGCAGTACTTC
NA	TRBV7-2	TRBJ2-7	NA	CASSLPGTPYEQYF	TGTGCCAGCAGCCTCCCAGGGACCCCCTACGAGCAGTACTTC
NA	TRBV7-9	TRBJ2-7	NA	CASSLSGAETSQYEQYF	TGTGCCAGCAGCTTAAGCGGAGCGGAAACCTCGCAGTACGAGCAGTACTTC
NA	TRBV2	TRBJ1-3	NA	CASSEGVTGNTIYF	TGTGCCAGCAGTGAAGGGGTCACTGGAAACACCATATATTTT
NA	TRBV10-3	TRBJ1-1	NA	CASSEHNRDGEAFF	TGTGCCAGCAGTGAACACAACCGGGACGGGGAAGCTTTCTTT
TRBD1	TRBV29-1	TRBJ2-5	NA	CSVRIQGGQETQYF	TGCAGCGTACGAATACAGGGGGGACAAGAGACCCAGTACTTC
TRBD1	TRBV15	TRBJ2-5	NA	CASSQTGKTQYF	TGTGCCAGCAGTCAGACAGGGAAGACCCAGTACTTC
TRBD1	TRBV5-1	TRBJ1-5	NA	CASSRTGAQPQHF	TGCGCCAGCAGCAGGACAGGGGCTCAGCCCCAGCATTTT
NA	TRBV15	TRBJ1-6	many	CATSRESVSPLHF	TGTGCCACCAGCAGAGAATCGGTTTCACCCCTCCACTTT
NA	TRBV29-1	TRBJ1-3	NA	CSVGALGNTIYF	TGCAGCGTGGGGGCACTGGGCAACACCATATATTTT
NA	TRBV6-1	TRBJ1-2	NA	CASSGAGLGYTF	TGTGCCAGCAGTGGGGCCGGGCTTGGCTACACCTTC
TRBD2	TRBV20-1	TRBJ2-7	NA	CSAREQTSGYEQYF	TGCAGTGCTAGAGAACAGACTAGCGGGTACGAGCAGTACTTC
TRBD1	TRBV7-9	TRBJ2-7	NA	CASRLGQSYEQYF	TGTGCCAGCCGCCTGGGACAGTCCTACGAGCAGTACTTC
NA	TRBV10-3	TRBJ1-1	few	CAISDPGRNTEAFF	TGTGCCATCAGTGACCCAGGGAGAAACACTGAAGCTTTCTTT
NA	TRBV4-1	TRBJ1-1	NA	CASSQESSRSGAFF	TGCGCCAGCAGCCAAGAGTCCAGCCGGAGCGGAGCTTTCTTT
NA	TRBV10-3	TRBJ2-6	once	CAISYRANVLTF	TGTGCCATCAGCTACAGGGCCAACGTCCTGACTTTC
TRBD1	TRBV7-3	TRBJ1-2	few	CASSLRTTGQGNYGYTF	TGTGCCAGCAGCTTAAGGACAACGGGACAGGGAAACTATGGCTACACCTTC
NA	TRBV20-1	TRBJ2-6	NA	CSASQGSGANVLTF	TGCAGTGCTAGTCAGGGCTCTGGGGCCAACGTCCTGACTTTC
TRBD1	TRBV2	TRBJ1-2	many	CASSEAHRGGYTF	TGTGCCAGCAGTGAAGCGCACAGGGGGGGCTACACCTTC
NA	TRBV10-3	TRBJ1-6	many	CAISEADNSPLHF	TGTGCCATCAGTGAAGCAGATAATTCACCCCTCCACTTT
TRBD1	TRBV7-9	TRBJ1-5	NA	CASSSDREDQPQHF	TGTGCCAGCAGCTCGGACAGGGAGGATCAGCCCCAGCATTTT
NA	TRBV12-3/TRBV12-4	TRBJ1-1	NA	CASSQEQESTEAFF	TGTGCCAGCAGCCAAGAACAGGAGAGCACTGAAGCTTTCTTT
NA	TRBV25-1	TRBJ2-7	many	CASSELGAATYYEQYF	TGTGCCAGCAGTGAACTAGGGGCCGCGACTTACTACGAGCAGTACTTC
NA	TRBV7-2	TRBJ1-2	NA	CASSPTGRNGYTF	TGTGCCAGCAGCCCCACGGGCAGGAATGGCTACACCTTC
TRBD2	TRBV6-5	TRBJ2-5	many	CASAIGLAGSVTQYF	TGTGCCAGCGCCATAGGGCTAGCGGGGTCAGTGACCCAGTACTTC
TRBD1	TRBV10-3	TRBJ1-2	NA	CAISESGTGGNYGYTF	TGTGCCATCAGTGAGTCGGGGACAGGGGGTAACTATGGCTACACCTTC
NA	TRBV19	TRBJ2-6	NA	CASNEGANVLTF	TGTGCCAGTAACGAGGGGGCCAACGTCCTGACTTTC